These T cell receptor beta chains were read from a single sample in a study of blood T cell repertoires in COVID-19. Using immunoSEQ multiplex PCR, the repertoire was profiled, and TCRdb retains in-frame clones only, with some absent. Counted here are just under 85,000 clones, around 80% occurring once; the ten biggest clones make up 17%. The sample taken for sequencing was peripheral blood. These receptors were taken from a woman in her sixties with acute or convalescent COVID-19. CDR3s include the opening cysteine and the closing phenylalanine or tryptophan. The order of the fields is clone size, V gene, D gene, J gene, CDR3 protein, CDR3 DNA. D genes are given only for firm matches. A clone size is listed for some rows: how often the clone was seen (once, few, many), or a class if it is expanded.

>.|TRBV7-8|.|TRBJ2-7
CASSLQRGQTYEQYF
TGTGCCAGCAGCTTACAACGGGGACAAACGTACGAGCAGTACTTC
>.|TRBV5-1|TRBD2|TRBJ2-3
CASSLGLAETSDTQYF
TGCGCCAGCAGCTTGGGACTAGCGGAAACCTCAGATACGCAGTATTTT
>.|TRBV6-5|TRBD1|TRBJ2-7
CASSKTGGGSYEQYF
TGTGCCAGCAGTAAGACAGGGGGCGGGTCCTACGAGCAGTACTTC
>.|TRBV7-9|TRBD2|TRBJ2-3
CASSAVWRETPDTQYF
TGTGCCAGCAGCGCTGTTTGGCGGGAGACACCCGATACGCAGTATTTT
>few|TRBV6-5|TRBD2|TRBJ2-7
CASQLAGGPYEQYF
TGTGCCAGCCAACTAGCGGGGGGCCCCTACGAGCAGTACTTC
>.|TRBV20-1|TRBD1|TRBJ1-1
CSASGQGAMGTEAFF
TGCAGTGCTAGTGGGCAGGGGGCAATGGGAACTGAAGCTTTCTTT
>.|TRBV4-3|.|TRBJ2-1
CASSQDPRGLHNEQFF
TGCGCCAGCAGCCAAGACCCCAGGGGACTACACAATGAGCAGTTCTTC
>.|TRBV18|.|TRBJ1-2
CASSPPGETGMWGYTF
TGTGCCAGCTCACCACCGGGTGAGACAGGCATGTGGGGCTACACCTTC
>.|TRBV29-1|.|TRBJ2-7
CSVARGLAYEQYF
TGCAGCGTTGCCCGGGGACTTGCCTACGAGCAGTACTTC
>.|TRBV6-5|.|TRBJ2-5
CAMGIPQETQYF
TGTGCCATGGGCATCCCACAAGAGACCCAGTACTTC
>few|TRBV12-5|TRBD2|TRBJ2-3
CASGLGTRETDTQYF
TGTGCTAGTGGCCTCGGGACTAGGGAGACAGATACGCAGTATTTT
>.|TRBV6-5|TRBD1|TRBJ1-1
CASRPTGGKNTEAFF
TGTGCCAGCAGGCCGACAGGGGGTAAGAACACTGAAGCTTTCTTT
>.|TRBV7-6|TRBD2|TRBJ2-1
CASSLGWAGVGNEQFF
TGTGCCAGCAGCTTAGGTTGGGCGGGAGTAGGCAATGAGCAGTTCTTC
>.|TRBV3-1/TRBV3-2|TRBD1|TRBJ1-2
CASSQVWTGQYGYTF
TGTGCCAGCAGCCAAGTTTGGACAGGGCAGTATGGCTACACCTTC
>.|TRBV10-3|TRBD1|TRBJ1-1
CAIARGGTVNTEAFF
TGTGCCATCGCCCGAGGCGGGACAGTGAACACTGAAGCTTTCTTT
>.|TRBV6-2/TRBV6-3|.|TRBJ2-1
CASSLLVWKNNEQFF
TGTGCCAGCAGCCTGCTAGTTTGGAAAAACAATGAGCAGTTCTTC
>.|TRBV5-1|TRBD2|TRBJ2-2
CASSGLAGDNTGELFF
TGCGCCAGCAGCGGTCTGGCGGGGGACAACACCGGGGAGCTGTTTTTT
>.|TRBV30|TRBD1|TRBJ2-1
CAWKRQGRNEQFF
TGTGCCTGGAAGCGACAGGGGAGGAATGAGCAGTTCTTC
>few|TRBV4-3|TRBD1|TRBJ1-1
CASSQVGGQEAFF
TGCGCCAGCAGCCAAGTGGGGGGACAGGAAGCTTTCTTT
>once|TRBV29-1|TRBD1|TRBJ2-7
CSVDKGGYGYEQYF
TGCAGCGTTGATAAAGGGGGCTATGGCTACGAGCAGTACTTC
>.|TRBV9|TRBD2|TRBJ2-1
CASSVMGLAGASSYNEQFF
TGTGCCAGCAGCGTCATGGGACTAGCGGGGGCGAGCTCCTACAATGAGCAGTTCTTC
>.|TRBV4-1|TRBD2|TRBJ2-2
CASSPGLAETAGGELFF
TGCGCCAGCAGCCCGGGACTAGCGGAGACAGCGGGCGGGGAGCTGTTTTTT
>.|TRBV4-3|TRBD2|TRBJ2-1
CASSQDLAGGFEQFF
TGCGCCAGCAGCCAAGATCTGGCGGGGGGCTTTGAGCAGTTCTTC
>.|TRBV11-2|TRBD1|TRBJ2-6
CASSGQGWIGANVLTF
TGTGCCAGCAGCGGACAGGGATGGATAGGGGCCAACGTCCTGACTTTC
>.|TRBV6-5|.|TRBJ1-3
CASSRDIPDGNTIYF
TGTGCCAGCAGTAGGGACATCCCTGACGGAAACACCATATATTTT
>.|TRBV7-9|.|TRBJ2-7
CASSLVGAGRNYEQYF
TGTGCCAGCAGCTTAGTCGGCGCAGGGCGGAACTACGAGCAGTACTTC
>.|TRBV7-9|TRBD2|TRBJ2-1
CATLGLAEIYNEQFF
TGTGCCACCCTAGGACTAGCGGAAATCTACAATGAGCAGTTCTTC
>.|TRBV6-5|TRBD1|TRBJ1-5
CASRLGQGPDQPQHF
TGTGCCAGCAGATTAGGACAGGGGCCCGATCAGCCCCAGCATTTT
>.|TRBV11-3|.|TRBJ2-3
CASSFQDTQYF
TGTGCCAGCAGCTTCCAGGATACGCAGTATTTT
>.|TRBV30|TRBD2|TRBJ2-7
CAWSIKGTSGPGEQYF
TGTGCCTGGAGTATCAAAGGAACTAGCGGGCCAGGGGAGCAGTACTTC
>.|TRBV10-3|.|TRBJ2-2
CAISESRRINTGELFF
TGTGCCATCAGTGAGTCAAGGAGAATTAACACCGGGGAGCTGTTTTTT
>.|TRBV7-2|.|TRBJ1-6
CASSQGAGRLNSPLHF
TGTGCCAGCAGCCAGGGCGCGGGGAGGCTTAATTCACCCCTCCACTTT
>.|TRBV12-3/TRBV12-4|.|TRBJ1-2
CASILGGEGYTF
TGTGCCAGCATCTTAGGAGGAGAGGGCTACACCTTC
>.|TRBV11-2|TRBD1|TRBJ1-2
CASSLGATGGNYGYTF
TGTGCCAGCAGCTTAGGAGCAACAGGGGGTAACTATGGCTACACCTTC
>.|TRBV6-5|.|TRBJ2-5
CASSFLTRETQYF
TGTGCCAGCAGTTTCTTGACTCGAGAGACCCAGTACTTC
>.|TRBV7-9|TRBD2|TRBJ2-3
CASSTFGGGNTDTQYF
TGTGCCAGCAGCACTTTCGGCGGGGGGAACACAGATACGCAGTATTTT
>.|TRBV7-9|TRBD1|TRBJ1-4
CASSVLGQVNEKLFF
TGTGCCAGCAGCGTCCTGGGACAGGTTAATGAAAAACTGTTTTTT
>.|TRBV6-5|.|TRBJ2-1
CASSPTSRYEQFF
TGTGCCAGCAGCCCGACTAGTCGCTATGAGCAGTTCTTC
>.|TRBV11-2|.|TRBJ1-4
CASSIRNTGGEKLFF
TGTGCCAGCAGCATCCGAAACACGGGTGGTGAAAAACTGTTTTTT
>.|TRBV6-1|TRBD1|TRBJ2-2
CASSDQTGTFTGELFF
TGTGCCAGCAGTGACCAGACAGGGACGTTCACCGGGGAGCTGTTTTTT
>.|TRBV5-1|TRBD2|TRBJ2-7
CASSEGLAYYEQYF
TGCGCCAGCAGCGAAGGACTAGCGTACTACGAGCAGTACTTC
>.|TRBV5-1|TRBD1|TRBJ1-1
CASRRTGTESTEAFF
TGCGCCAGCAGACGTACCGGGACAGAGAGCACTGAAGCTTTCTTT
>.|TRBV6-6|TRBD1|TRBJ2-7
CASSYPTGESEQYF
TGTGCCAGCAGTTACCCGACAGGGGAGAGTGAGCAGTACTTC
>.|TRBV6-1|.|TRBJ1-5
CASSDRGRGQPQHF
TGTGCCAGCAGTGACCGGGGTCGGGGTCAGCCCCAGCATTTT
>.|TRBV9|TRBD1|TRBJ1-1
CASSAGQLHTEAFF
TGTGCCAGCAGCGCGGGACAGCTACACACTGAAGCTTTCTTT